The 15 T cell receptor beta chains below were found in one sample sequenced in a study of regulatory T cells in long-lasting Graves disease. The time point was: newly diagnosed GD, antithyroid drugs for less than 3 months. PBMC-derived RNA was used for the TCR library. Researchers made TCR beta libraries by using iRepertoire HTBI primers and running Arm-PCR on CDR3 regions. TCRdb used MiXCR to reprocess the multiplex PCR reads, holding one entry per CDR3 protein. The top ten hold over 7% of the sample, which has about 430,000 distinct CDR3 sequences, 15% seen once. These data were also reused for a study on T cells in Graves' hyperthyroidism and ophthalmopathy.

Sequenced material: peripheral blood mononuclear cells (PBMCs), taken at new diagnosis, from a patient treated with antithyroid drugs. These receptor sequences come from a woman in her thirties or forties with Graves disease.

V and J are TRBV5-5 and TRBJ1-5, with D unresolved. This CDR3 has 16 residues. Germline assignment: CDR1 SGHKS and CDR2 YYEKEE (reference sequence). Trimming removed 7 bases from V and 1 base from J, with 18 bases in between. CDR3 DNA sequence: TGTGCCAGCGCCGAGTCGGGAGGAAGGAGCAATCAGCCCCAGCATTTT. Protein sequence: CASAESGGRSNQPQHF.

The sample holds many counts of this clonotype. The chain carries TRBV27 and TRBJ2-7; D gene uncertain. Trimming shortened V by 3 bases and J by 2 bases, and 14 bases separated the two germline ends. The germline V gene encodes CDR1 MNHEY and CDR2 SMNVEV (reference sequence). This CDR3 region has 15 residues. CDR3 nucleotides: TGTGCCAGCAGTTTGTTCGCAAACAGCCCCTACGAGCAGTACTTC. The encoded protein is CASSLFANSPYEQYF.

This clonotype was counted ten times or more. The chain employs TRBV7-3 and TRBJ2-3, with D perhaps TRBD1 (5 bases). Trimming took off 5 bases at V and 2 bases at J, with 11 bases between the two ends. Germline V gene sequence: CDR1 SGHTA, CDR2 FQGTGA. CDR3 length: 14 residues. The CDR3 DNA reads TGTGCCAGCAGCATCCAGGGTTACACAGATACGCAGTATTTT. Translated: CASSIQGYTDTQYF.

This clonotype occurred a few times. The chain recombines TRBV3-1 with TRBJ2-1; a weak D match, TRBD2 (6 bases). Trimming cost V 0 bases and J 0 bases, with 9 bases left between them. The CDR3 totals 16 residues. CDR1 is LGHDT and CDR2 is YNNKEL in the germline V gene (reference sequence). Written as DNA, the CDR3 is TGTGCCAGCAGCCAAGACAGCGGGCCCTCCTACAATGAGCAGTTCTTC. This translates into CASSQDSGPSYNEQFF.

The chain uses TRBV13 and TRBJ2-3, with 7 bases identical to TRBD2. V shed 5 bases, J shed 0 bases, and the junction held 11 bases outside the gene matches. The germline V gene has CDR1 PRHDT and CDR2 FYEKMQ (reference sequence). This CDR3 is 17 amino acids long. CDR3 DNA sequence: TGTGCCAGCAGCGCAGTCACTAGCGACTCTAGCACAGATACGCAGTATTTT. This encodes CASSAVTSDSSTDTQYF. Full variable domain (outside the CDR3, taken from reference TRBV13 and TRBJ2-3): AAGVIQSPRHLIKEKRETATLKCYPIPRHDTVYWYQQGPGQDPQFLISFYEKMQSDKGSIPDRFSAQQFSDYHSELNMSSLELGDSALYFCASSAVTSDSSTDTQYFGPGTRLTVL.

This clonotype was seen many times. V and J are TRBV18 and TRBJ2-1; 7 bases agree with TRBD1. The germline gives CDR1 KGHSH, CDR2 LQKENI. V shed 1 base and J 9 bases; nucleotides not matched to a gene: 6. This CDR3 contains 14 residues. The CDR3 DNA reads as TGTGCCAGCTCACCACAACAGGGGAGAGGTGAGCAGTTCTTC. This translates into CASSPQQGRGEQFF.

This clonotype was detected a few times. The chain is built from TRBV7-2 and TRBJ2-3; TRBD2 matches 10 bases. Germline-derived CDR1 and CDR2 are SGHTA and FQGNSA. This CDR3 spans 15 amino acids. V shed 5 bases, J shed 4 bases, and the junction held 6 bases outside the gene matches. CDR3 DNA: TGTGCCAGCAGCCTCTCTAGCGGGAGTCCAGATACGCAGTATTTT. This codes for CASSLSSGSPDTQYF.

The table lists this clonotype with a few counts. The chain couples TRBV11-2 to TRBJ2-7; 8 bases are shared with TRBD2. The CDR3 spans 15 residues. Germline V gives CDR1 SGHAT, CDR2 FQNNGV. Trimming cost V 4 bases and J 5 bases; bases outside gene matches: 10. CDR3 bases: TGTGCCAGCAGCTCCTCCGGGACTAGTCCCCACGAGCAGTACTTC. This sequence encodes CASSSSGTSPHEQYF.

The chain carries TRBV20-1 and TRBJ1-1; no clear D. V shed 0 bases and J shed 1 base, with 6 bases lying between them. The germline CDR1 and CDR2 sequences are DFQATT and SNEGSKA (reference sequence). This CDR3 has 13 amino acids. The CDR3 nucleotides are TGCAGTGCTAGAGAGCAGGCGAACACTGAAGCTTTCTTT. It is translated as CSAREQANTEAFF.

This clonotype was seen many times. The rearrangement joins TRBV29-1 to TRBJ2-2; no definite D call. CDR1 is SQVTM and CDR2 is ANQGSEA in the germline V gene. V dropped 4 bases and J dropped 1 base, with 22 bases sitting between them. The CDR3 has 18 amino acids. In nucleotides, the CDR3 is TGCAGCGTTGCTGACTCCACGGTCCCACGCCAGAACACCGGGGAGCTGTTTTTT. It is translated as CSVADSTVPRQNTGELFF.

This clonotype was picked up many times. The chain employs TRBV12-3 or TRBV12-4 and TRBJ2-7; tentative D call: TRBD2 (6 bases). This CDR3 has 16 amino acids. V lost 4 bases and J 0 bases, leaving 16 bases between the germline ends. For the CDR3, the DNA is TGTGCCAGCAGTTATAGTGCGGGGTTGAGCTCCTACGAGCAGTACTTC. The encoded protein is CASSYSAGLSSYEQYF.

The CDR3 nucleotides are TGTGCCAGCAGCATTCGGACAGTATACTACAATGAGCAGTTCTTC. It encodes CASSIRTVYYNEQFF. The chain couples TRBV28 to TRBJ2-1, with D tentatively TRBD1 (6 bases). Trimming stripped 6 bases from V and 3 bases from J, with 15 bases between. Per the germline V gene, CDR1 is MDHEN and CDR2 is SYDVKM. This CDR3 is 15 amino acids long.

There are a few counts of this clonotype. This chain links TRBV20-1 with TRBJ2-7; 7 nucleotides align to TRBD2. CDR3 length: 13 amino acids. Trimming removed 1 base from V and 2 bases from J; junction bases left unmatched: 2. Germline lookup yields CDR1 DFQATT and CDR2 SNEGSKA (reference sequence). The CDR3 spells CSARVGTTYEQYF. The CDR3, as DNA: TGCAGTGCTAGAGTCGGGACTACCTACGAGCAGTACTTC.

The chain carries TRBV20-1 and TRBJ2-4, with 7 bases matching TRBD1. The CDR3 consists of 12 residues. Trimming removed 5 bases from V and 3 bases from J; junction bases left unmatched: 1. Germline V lookup: CDR1 DFQATT, CDR2 SNEGSKA (reference sequence). The CDR3 sequence is CSARDSKNIQYF. As DNA, the CDR3 is TGCAGTGCTCGGGACAGCAAAAACATTCAGTACTTC.

This clonotype came up many times. J is TRBJ2-1 and V is TRBV11-2, with 7 bases lining up with TRBD2. Germline-derived CDR1 and CDR2 are SGHAT and FQNNGV. This CDR3 is 14 amino acids long. V trimming: 5 bases; J trimming: 9 bases; junction bases outside the gene matches: 10. The CDR3: CASSQGLVGGEQFF. The CDR3 region has the DNA TGTGCCAGCAGCCAAGGACTAGTTGGGGGTGAGCAGTTCTTC.